The sequence of this T cell receptor (beta chain) was determined in a study of OX40 agonist ivuxolimab in advanced cancers. Study-wide background: Those enrolled were 80% to 85% male, with a mean age of roughly 60 years and ages from roughly 20 to 90. In three patients, partial responses were observed, one with hepatocellular carcinoma and two with cutaneous melanoma.

Points on this clone: Its antigen is currently unknown.

General study findings and limits: Low clonal expansion, among the lowest seen, marked partial responders at 0.1-3.0 mg/kg.

This table comes from immunoSEQ multiplex PCR, and its TCRdb copy is limited to in-frame clones, with some not included. The data show about 80,000 clones, with 92% seen just once and over 8.5% held by the top ten. Systemic immunosuppression or autoimmune disease history was grounds to exclude patients. The CDR3 is 14 residues long. Per the germline V gene, CDR1 is SGHTA and CDR2 is FQGTGA. The V and J ends lost 8 bases and 4 bases, in that order; junction bases with no gene match: 9. The rearrangement links TRBV7-3 to TRBJ2-3; 7 bases fit TRBD2. Sample: CD4+ or CD8+ T cells sorted from blood, taken in a trial of the OX40 agonist ivuxolimab. The receptor was isolated from an adult with an advanced solid tumor such as melanoma, head and neck, liver or kidney cancer. CDR3 region: CASGGELFPDTQYF. CDR3 bases: TGTGCCAGCGGGGGGGAATTATTCCCAGATACGCAGTATTTT.